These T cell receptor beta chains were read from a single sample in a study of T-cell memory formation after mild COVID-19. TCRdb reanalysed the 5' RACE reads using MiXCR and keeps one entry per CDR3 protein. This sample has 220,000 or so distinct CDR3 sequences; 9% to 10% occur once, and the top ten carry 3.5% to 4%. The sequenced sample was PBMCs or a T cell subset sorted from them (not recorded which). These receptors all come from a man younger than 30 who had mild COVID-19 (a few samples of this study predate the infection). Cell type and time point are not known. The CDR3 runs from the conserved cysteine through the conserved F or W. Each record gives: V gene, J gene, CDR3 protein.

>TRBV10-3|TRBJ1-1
CAITTTGGTEAFF
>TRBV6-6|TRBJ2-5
CASSYIAETQYF
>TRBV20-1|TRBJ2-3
CSASGGRSSTDTQYF
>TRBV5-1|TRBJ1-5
CASSLASGDQPQHF
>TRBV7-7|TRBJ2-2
CASSADRGSTGELFF
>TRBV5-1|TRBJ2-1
CASSLGGSNEQFF
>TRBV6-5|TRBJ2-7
CASSYSRLAGVSYEQYF
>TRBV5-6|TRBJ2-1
CASSFIAGGPSNEQFF
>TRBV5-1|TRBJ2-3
CASSLMGGRGDTQYF
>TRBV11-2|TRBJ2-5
CASSPLRGKKETQYF
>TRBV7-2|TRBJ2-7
CASSTRLSTYEQYF
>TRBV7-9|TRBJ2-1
CASSLAAGGEGEQFF
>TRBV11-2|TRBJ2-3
CASNLAGGLTDTQYF
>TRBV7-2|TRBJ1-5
CASSSQGAGGNQPQHF
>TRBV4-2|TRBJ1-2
CASSQAGAGQGYGYTF
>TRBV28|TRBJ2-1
CASSPGPSSYNEQFF
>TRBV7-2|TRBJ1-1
CASSLVTGLNTEAFF
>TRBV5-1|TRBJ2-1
CASSWDGGGRNEQFF
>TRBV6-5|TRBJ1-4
CASSYWQGLNEKLFF
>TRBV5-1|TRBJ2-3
CASSFQGETDTQYF
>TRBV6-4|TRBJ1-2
CASSRGQGANYGYTF
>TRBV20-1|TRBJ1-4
CSARVAGGNEKLFF
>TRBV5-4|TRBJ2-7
CASSLDRVGEQYF
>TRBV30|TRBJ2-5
CAWREQGRETQYF
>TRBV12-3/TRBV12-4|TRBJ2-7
CASKNTGSYEQYF
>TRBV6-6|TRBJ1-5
CASTPGRQPQHF
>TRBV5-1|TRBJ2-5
CASSLDGTREETQYF
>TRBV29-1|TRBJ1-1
CSVESGGTEAFF
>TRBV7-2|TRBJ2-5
CASSPGQWETQYF
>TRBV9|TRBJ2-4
CASSERGPDKNIQYF
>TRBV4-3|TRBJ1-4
CASGRESDFEKLFF
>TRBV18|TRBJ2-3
CASSPRAELADTQYF
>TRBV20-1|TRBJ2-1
CSAVGDYNEQFF
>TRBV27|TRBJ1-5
CASSLTKGNQPQHF
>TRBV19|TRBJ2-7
CASSIDFPRRAGEQYF
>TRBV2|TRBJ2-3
CASSELFRTQYF
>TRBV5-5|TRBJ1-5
CASSLGGTQPQHF
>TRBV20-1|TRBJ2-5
CSARTAPILETQYF
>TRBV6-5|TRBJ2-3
CASSYGESTDTQYF
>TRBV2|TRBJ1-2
CASSEILPEVGYTF
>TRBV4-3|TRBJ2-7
CASSQVGGSYEQYF
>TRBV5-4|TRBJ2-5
CASSLAEPSLQETQYF
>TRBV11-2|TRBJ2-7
CASSTQGSLLGEQYF
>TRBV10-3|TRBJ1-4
CAISEFMASTNEKLFF
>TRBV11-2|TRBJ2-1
CASSPDTGFHEQFF
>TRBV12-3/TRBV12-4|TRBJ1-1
CASSQVQGVEAFF
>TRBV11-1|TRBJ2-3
CASSSTSGEITDTQYF
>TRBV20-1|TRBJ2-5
CSAARQGLTETQYF
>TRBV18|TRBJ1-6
CASSSGTGGTPLHF
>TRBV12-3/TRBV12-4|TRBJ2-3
CASRRTGGTDTQYF
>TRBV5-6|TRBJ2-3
CASVRGRGQDLTDTQYF
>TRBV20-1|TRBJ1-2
CSARIHGYTF
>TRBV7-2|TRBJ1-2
CASSFVQANYGYTF
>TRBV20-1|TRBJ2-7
CSASLPGTSGGYEQYF
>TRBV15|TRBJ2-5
CATSREWETQYF